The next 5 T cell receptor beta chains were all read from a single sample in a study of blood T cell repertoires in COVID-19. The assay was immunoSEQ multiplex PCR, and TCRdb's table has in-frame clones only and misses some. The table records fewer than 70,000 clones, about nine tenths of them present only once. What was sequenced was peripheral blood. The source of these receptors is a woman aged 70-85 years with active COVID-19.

The CDR3 loop reads CASSLRGGLPYEQYF. CDR3 in DNA: TGTGCCAGCAGTCTACGGGGGGGCCTCCCCTACGAGCAGTACTTC. The chain is built from TRBV28 and TRBJ2-7, with 8 bases identical to TRBD2. Germline CDR1 MDHEN, CDR2 SYDVKM. V dropped 5 bases and J dropped 2; count of bases not matched to a gene: 8. This CDR3 contains 15 residues.

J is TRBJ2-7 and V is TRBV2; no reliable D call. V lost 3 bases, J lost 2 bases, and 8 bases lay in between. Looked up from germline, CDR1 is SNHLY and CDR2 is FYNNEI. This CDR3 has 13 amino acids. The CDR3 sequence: CASSDHKAYEQYF. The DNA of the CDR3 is TGTGCCAGCAGTGATCACAAAGCCTACGAGCAGTACTTC.

The CDR3 loop is CASSLEGTGGYTF. CDR3 DNA: TGTGCCAGCAGCTTGGAGGGGACAGGTGGCTACACCTTC. The rearrangement joins TRBV5-6 to TRBJ1-2, with 8 bases fitting TRBD1. Germline V CDR1 and CDR2: SGHDT, YYEEEE. Losses at the gene ends were 0 bases for V and 7 bases for J; bases not matched to a gene: 2. The CDR3 runs to 13 residues.

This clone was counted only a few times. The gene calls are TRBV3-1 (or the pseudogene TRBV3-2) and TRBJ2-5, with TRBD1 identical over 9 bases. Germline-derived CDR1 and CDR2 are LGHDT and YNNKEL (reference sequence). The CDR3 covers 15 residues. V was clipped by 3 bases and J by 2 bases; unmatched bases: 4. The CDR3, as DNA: TGTGCCAGCAGCCAGGGACAGGGATCGCAAGAGACCCAGTACTTC. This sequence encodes CASSQGQGSQETQYF.

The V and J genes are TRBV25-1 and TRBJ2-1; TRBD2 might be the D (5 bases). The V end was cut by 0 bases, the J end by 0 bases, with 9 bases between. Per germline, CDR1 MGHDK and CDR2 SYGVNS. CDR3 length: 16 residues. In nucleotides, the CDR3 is TGTGCCAGCAGTGAATATGGCGCGGGCTCCTACAATGAGCAGTTCTTC. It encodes CASSEYGAGSYNEQFF. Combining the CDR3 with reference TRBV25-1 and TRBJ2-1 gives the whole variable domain EADIYQTPRYLVIGTGKKITLECSQTMGHDKMYWYQQDPGMELHLIHYSYGVNSTEKGDLSSESTVSRIRTEHFPLTLESARPSHTSQYLCASSEYGAGSYNEQFFGPGTRLTVL.